This TCR beta chain was captured in a study of CD8 T cells in ankylosing spondylitis (dated 2017 in TCRdb). Regarding the complete study: To find TCR variants linked to disease, the study profiled T cell receptor beta repertoires in ankylosing spondylitis patients and healthy donors. In total, the full study cohort was made up of some 110 healthy donors and 25 ankylosing spondylitis patients. Peripheral blood was sampled, and synovial fluid was also collected from ankylosing spondylitis patients. On the study overall, not on this receptor specifically: In peripheral blood, the disease-linked clones were found at relatively low frequencies and had a CD8+ phenotype. Blood from ankylosing spondylitis patients appeared to be characterized by a TCR beta motif made up of 8 or 9 highly homologous amino acid variants. The disease-linked clones were reported as significantly enriched in matched synovial fluid samples from ankylosing spondylitis patients. Some TCR beta motif variants had previously been reported in synovial fluid and blood of reactive arthritis patients, which suggested common disease-initiation mechanisms.

This clonotype occurred a few times. Its antigen is currently not known. Base qualities are not provided; no much larger clone lies one nucleotide away. TCRdb records Illumina HiSeq 2500 as the sequencer. Quantitative 5'-RACE with molecular barcodes was used to prepare TCR beta libraries. The original pipeline was this. A new computational method based on a probabilistic model of VDJ rearrangement was used to identify disease-linked TCR variants. The public reads were run again by TCRdb, first through fastp at Q25 and then through MiXCR, and only productive beta chains were kept. A single entry per CDR3 protein holds the most common genes and DNA from its merged rows. In this record, the V and J calls reflect TCRdb's handling and not the investigators' own analysis. The sample table contains hundreds of thousands of distinct CDR3 sequences; only one count was recorded for about 20% of them. The top ten constitute 3.5% to 4.5% of the sample.

V and J lose 10 bases and 3 bases, and a span of 15 bases separates them. The germline V gene provides CDR1 MNHNS and CDR2 SASEGT. Spanning cysteine to phenylalanine, the CDR3 consists of 14 amino acids. Only CDR3 DNA remains: 42 bases, in frame from the first base. Sequenced sample: blood, either unsorted or a sorted T cell fraction (not recorded which). The TCR originated in a female donor with ankylosing spondylitis or in good health (not recorded which). The chain links TRBV6-1 with TRBJ2-2; the D gene is possibly TRBD1 or TRBD2, with 5 bases matching each. The CDR3 in this case is CATYGTSDTGELFF. In nucleotide form, the sequence is TGTGCCACCTACGGGACGTCAGACACCGGGGAGCTGTTTTTT.